The T cell receptor beta chain under discussion was sequenced for a study of shared clonotypes between healthy human individuals (TCRdb year 2020). Regarding the study in general: The cohort included three men and two women between 18 and 49 years of age. Per donor, three plates each were used for CD4 naive and CD4 memory, two for CD8 naive, and one for CD8 memory. To estimate repertoire size and how much clonotype sharing occurs between individuals, the study deeply sequenced the blood TCR repertoires of about five healthy adults. To increase sequencing depth and limit assay-specific biases, different laboratories used diverse techniques to prepare libraries and sequence TCR repertoires. Between about 0.94 and 10 billion PBMCs per donor were obtained by leukapheresis. Overall study outcomes, separate from this receptor: Sampling was limited to blood, and TCR repertoires in tissue likely differ from TCR repertoires in blood. Based on pairwise subsampling, the degree of clonotype sharing among donors was expected to be affected by sequencing depth. Rarefaction of sorted-subset datasets indicated incomplete sequencing despite the large sequencing depth. When four donors were compared, the shared fraction of clonotypes was roughly 4.8% for naive CD4, approximately 3.5% for naive CD8, more than 2% for memory CD4, and around 0.37% for memory CD8. Higher generation probabilities were observed for clonotypes shared by all four sorted-subset donors than for non-shared clonotypes. Larger estimated clonotype richness was generally found for naive subsets than for memory subsets. The small number of donors limited the genetic and exposure-history diversity represented.

The donors were healthy, HIV-negative adults with no recently reported acute infections or vaccinations. Every donor was a Caucasian adult residing in Nashville, Tennessee, USA. CD4+ T cells were enriched through magnetic negative selection, after which naive cells were positively selected on CD45RA and the remaining negative fraction served as the memory subset. Blood was collected by leukapheresis, and PBMCs were isolated by Ficoll-Histopaque density gradient centrifugation and then cryopreserved in liquid nitrogen vapor phase. Analytical flow cytometry was used to check the purity and quantity of each magnetically sorted T cell population. Each sorted fraction had its genomic DNA isolated and then quantified by UV absorbance on a Nanodrop 2000c. Worth noting for this clone: The antigen it binds to is not known. The input lacks base qualities; no much larger clone sits a single base away.

Using the deep immunoSEQ assay, multiplex PCR amplified TCR CDR3 regions from genomic DNA. Extracted genomic DNA from each cell subset was spread evenly across all wells of several immunoSEQ 96-well plates, with each plate serving as a replicate. For sorted subsets, each replicate PCR was loaded with roughly 200 ng genomic DNA, equivalent to 30,000 to 35,000 T cell genomes. Purified libraries were measured with a Qubit 3.0 fluorometer, size-checked on a Bioanalyzer 2100, and measured again with the KAPA Library Quantification kit. Every immunoSEQ 96-well plate was sequenced on a dedicated single-read 150-cycle Illumina NextSeq 550 flow cell. In the original analysis: Because the immunoSEQ output included only junctional sequences and no quality scores, the filtering could not be the same as the filtering used for full-length reads. Sequences were annotated with PyIR, a Python wrapper for IgBLAST v1.9, using IMGT germline references to assign V/J genes and CDR3. Reads were removed for weak V/J assignments (E-value above 1e-6), missing CDR3, stop codons, out-of-frame junctions, or ambiguous translated residues. V3J clonotypes were defined as sequences sharing the same inferred V gene, J gene, and CDR3 amino acid sequence. Percentage overlap between repertoires was calculated by dividing the number of shared unique clonotypes by the size of the smaller repertoire. RTK rarefaction, the Chao1 estimator, and Recon v2.1 estimates of unobserved clonotypes were used to assess repertoire richness. Generation probabilities were computed with OLGA for all TCRbeta clonotypes obtained by the gDNA method from several donors. TCRdb obtained this table from immuneACCESS and retained in-frame rearrangements with V and J assigned. These tables miss some clones; where compared with another copy, unresolved V genes account for less than half of the shortfall, and the remainder is unexplained. V and J calls and clone size are those listed in that table; D and trimming were worked out from the DNA. Within this sample are around 720,000 clones, with less than 80% of them counted one time only. The ten top clones hold around 1.8% of the sample.

For CDR1 and CDR2, the germline V gene lists MNHNS and SASEGT. The V and J ends are trimmed by 3 bases and 7 bases, leaving 12 bases between them. From the cysteine up to the phenylalanine, the CDR3 has a length of 14 residues. The sequence is cut down to CDR3 DNA, 42 bases in frame from base 1. The sequenced material came from memory CD4+ T cells sorted from blood. Explained via the paper, the cell subset or site label denotes: CD45RA-negative fraction. The sequence links TRBV6-1 to TRBJ2-2, with the D gene call left open. This clonotype was obtained from a woman aged 25 to 45 in good health. The CDR3 region has the sequence CASSDPRQDGELFF. The nucleotides are TGTGCCAGCAGTGATCCCCGGCAAGACGGGGAGCTGTTTTTT.